Presented here are 7 T cell receptor beta chains from one specimen sequenced in a study of T cells expressing NK-cell markers. No DNA is given; TCRdb re-called the 5' RACE reads and lists each CDR3 protein once. Here the sample table reports about 460,000 distinct CDR3 sequences. The sample comprised blood T cells: a sorted CD56 or NKG2C T cell subset, CD4+ or CD8+ T cells, or bulk PBMC T cells (not recorded which). These receptors were collected from a woman aged 50 to 65 in good health.

The rearrangement uses TRBV18 and TRBJ2-1; checking the TCRdb D call of TRBD2 is not possible without DNA. CDR1 is KGHSH and CDR2 is LQKENI in the germline V gene. CDR3 size: 16 residues. This CDR3 reads CASSPSGLARIDEQFF. The full variable domain, in which reference TRBV18 and TRBJ2-1 provide the parts outside the CDR3, is NAGVMQNPRHLVRRRGQEARLRCSPMKGHSHVYWYRQLPEEGLKFMVYLQKENIIDESGMPKERFSAEFPKEGPSILRIQQVVRGDSAAYFCASSPSGLARIDEQFFGPGTRLTVL.

The chain links TRBV27 to TRBJ2-5; TCRdb proposes TRBD2, but this gene call is untestable without DNA. Germline CDR1 reads MNHEY; CDR2 reads SMNVEV (reference sequence). The CDR3 is 15 residues long. CDR3 residues: CASSFSGPKRETQYF.

V is TRBV7-9 and J is TRBJ2-5. CDR3 length: 15 amino acids. Germline V gene data show CDR1 as SEHNR and CDR2 as FQNEAQ (reference sequence). This chain's CDR3 is CASTRTIEVLETQYF.

The chain recombines TRBV10-3 with TRBJ1-2; checking the TCRdb D call of TRBD1 is not possible without DNA. The CDR3 spans 14 residues. CDR1 is ENHRY and CDR2 is SYGVKD in the germline V gene. The CDR3 loop reads CAISGTGTLDGYTF.

The V call is TRBV19, the J call TRBJ2-1; the TRBD2 assignment by TCRdb is unverifiable without DNA. CDR1 is LNHDA, CDR2 SQIVND, per germline (reference sequence). There are 16 residues in the CDR3. The CDR3 loop is CASSIGALPSYNEQFF.

The chain recombines TRBV7-9 with TRBJ2-7; absent DNA, TCRdb's TRBD2 call cannot be checked. Germline CDR1 SEHNR, CDR2 FQNEAQ (reference sequence). There are 13 residues in the CDR3. CDR3 sequence reads: CASSLGGNYEQYF.

V and J are TRBV18 and TRBJ1-1. Germline values: CDR1 KGHSH, CDR2 LQKENI. The CDR3 runs 12 residues. CDR3 sequence reads: CASSPDVTEAFF.